The 22 T cell receptor beta chains given below trace back to one sample, sequenced in a study of T-cell reconstitution after alpha-beta-depleted transplantation in children. Using unique molecular identifiers, the investigators prepared the TCRbeta library. TCRdb itself ran the PCR reads through MiXCR, one entry per CDR3 protein. The sample lists approximately 240,000 distinct CDR3 sequences, roughly a tenth occurring once. Specimen: PBMCs, collected before TCRalphabeta/CD19-depleted stem cell transplant. These receptors were collected from a child under two years old with acute myeloid leukemia, due to receive a stem cell transplant.

This chain links TRBV4-3 with TRBJ2-1; tentative D call: TRBD1 (5 bases). The CDR3 loop spans 16 amino acids. V lost 4 bases and J lost 1, with 14 bases in between. The germline V gene has CDR1 LGHNA and CDR2 YSLEER. The CDR3 DNA follows: TGCGCCAGCAGCCCCGACTTTAGGGGATCCTACAATGAGCAGTTCTTC. This sequence encodes CASSPDFRGSYNEQFF.

V is TRBV3-1 and J is TRBJ1-2; D call uncertain. V was cut by 3 bases and J by 6 bases, with 14 bases left in between. Germline V gene sequence: CDR1 LGHDT, CDR2 YNNKEL (reference sequence). CDR3 length equals 14 residues. In nucleotides, the CDR3 is TGTGCCAGCAGCCAGAGAGTCGACTCCAATGGCTACACCTTC. It is translated as CASSQRVDSNGYTF.

There are many counts of this clonotype. The gene calls are TRBV5-1 and TRBJ2-7; D unclear. Germline loops: CDR1 SGHRS, CDR2 YFSETQ. V was shortened by 3 bases and J by 2 bases, with 15 bases between the two germline ends. The CDR3 consists of 15 residues. CDR3 DNA: TGCGCCAGCAGCTCGACGGCTTTGGCGACCTACGAGCAGTACTTC. Encoded protein: CASSSTALATYEQYF.

A word on this clonotype: One junction end does not reproduce the germline sequence, and a read error may be involved. The chain couples TRBV6-1 to TRBJ2-3; 7 bases fit TRBD1. Germline CDR1 is MNHNS and CDR2 is SASEGT. The CDR3 is 16 residues long. CDR3 nucleotides: TGCGCCAGCAGCCTCAAGAGGGACAGCCGGTCGGATACGCAGTATTTT. This translates into CASSLKRDSRSDTQYF.

The sample holds many counts of this clonotype. The chain employs TRBV14 and TRBJ2-1; 15 bases are shared with TRBD2. The length of the CDR3 is 18 residues. V dropped 4 bases and J dropped 2; count of bases not matched to a gene: 6. Germline V gives CDR1 SGHDN, CDR2 FVKESK. The CDR3 sequence is CASSPWTSGRAPYNEQFF. In DNA form, the CDR3 reads TGTGCCAGCAGCCCTTGGACTAGCGGGAGGGCCCCCTACAATGAGCAGTTCTTC.

Many counts were recorded for this clonotype. Relative to the germline gene, one junction end is altered; a read error may explain this. The V gene is TRBV7-9, the J gene TRBJ2-1, with D unresolved. CDR3 length: 11 amino acids. Per germline, CDR1 SEHNR and CDR2 FQNEAQ (reference sequence). CDR3 nucleotide sequence: TGCGCCAGCAGCTTAGTGGATGAGCAGTTCTTC. Encoded protein: CASSLVDEQFF. The entire variable domain, with the rest obtained from reference TRBV7-9 and TRBJ2-1, is as follows: DTGVSQNPRHKITKRGQNVTFRCDPISEHNRLYWYRQTLGQGPEFLTYFQNEAQLEKSRLLSDRFSAERPKGSFSTLEIQRTEQGDSAMYLCASSLVDEQFFGPGTRLTVL.

This clonotype was observed at least ten times. V gene TRBV12-3 or TRBV12-4 combines with J gene TRBJ2-7, with 11 bases that match TRBD2. This CDR3 is built from 14 residues. J lost 2 bases, V lost 7 bases, and 4 bases had no gene match. In DNA form, the CDR3 reads TGTGCCAGCACCATAGCGGGAGGGGCCTACGAGCAGTACTTC. Encoded protein: CASTIAGGAYEQYF.

This clonotype was recorded at least ten times. This sequence joins TRBV20-1 and TRBJ2-5, with a tentative D call TRBD2 (6 bases). Between the trimmed V and J ends, which lost 6 bases and 5 bases, there was a span of 16 bases. The CDR3 length is 13 residues. From germline, CDR1 is DFQATT and CDR2 SNEGSKA (reference sequence). The CDR3 is CSAPDPAGETQYF. The CDR3 DNA follows: TGCAGTGCCCCGGACCCTGCGGGGGAGACCCAGTACTTC.

This clonotype was counted at least ten times. V usage is TRBV4-2 and J usage is TRBJ2-7; TRBD2 matches at 9 bases. Germline CDR1 LGHNA, CDR2 YNFKEQ. The CDR3 has 17 residues. V was pared by 1 base and J by 3 bases, with 10 bases of the junction left unmatched. The CDR3 sequence is CASSQANLAGAFYEQYF. Written as DNA, the CDR3 is TGTGCCAGCAGCCAAGCGAACTTAGCGGGAGCGTTCTACGAGCAGTACTTC.

This clonotype appeared many times. This sequence joins TRBV5-1 and TRBJ2-7; 10 bases fit TRBD2. V trimming: 1 base; J trimming: 2 bases; junction bases outside the gene matches: 3. CDR1 is SGHRS and CDR2 is YFSETQ in the germline V gene. CDR3 length: 15 amino acids. CDR3 coding DNA: TGCGCCAGCAGCTTGACTAGCGGGAACACCTACGAGCAGTACTTC. It translates to CASSLTSGNTYEQYF.

Many counts were recorded for this clonotype. In DNA form, the CDR3 reads TGTGCCAGTGGACTAGCGGGAGGTCTCGAGCAGTTCTTC. Translated, it gives CASGLAGGLEQFF. This chain links TRBV6-2 or TRBV6-3 with TRBJ2-1, with 14 bases identical to TRBD2. CDR1 MNHEY and CDR2 SVGEGT come from the germline V gene. The CDR3 runs to 13 residues. Trimming at V came to 9 bases and at J to 10 bases, leaving 5 bases not matched to a gene.

This clonotype was recorded many times. The CDR3 DNA sequence: TGTGCCAGCAGTTTATCGGTAGCGGTACCCTACGAGCAGTACTTC. Encoded protein: CASSLSVAVPYEQYF. This chain connects TRBV27 to TRBJ2-7; maybe TRBD2 (6 bases). The V end lost 0 bases, the J end lost 2 bases, and 11 bases lay between the germline ends. The CDR3 is 15 amino acids. CDR1 and CDR2 from the germline V gene are MNHEY and SMNVEV (reference sequence).

This clonotype has at least ten counts. The CDR3 DNA is TGTGCCAGCAGCCCGCCCGTGGGCGGGCGGCATTGGTATGGCTACACCTTC. Translating gives CASSPPVGGRHWYGYTF. The chain has TRBV7-9 and TRBJ1-2; D ambiguous. The V end lost 5 bases, the J end lost 5 bases, and 24 bases lay between the germline ends. Germline V gene data show CDR1 as SEHNR and CDR2 as FQNEAQ (reference sequence). The CDR3 is made up of 17 amino acids.

This clonotype was found many times. CDR3 region: CSARDLGAHYSPLHF. The CDR3 DNA follows: TGCAGTGCTAGAGATCTAGGGGCACATTATTCACCCCTCCACTTT. The chain recombines TRBV20-1 with TRBJ1-6, with D perhaps TRBD1 (5 bases). CDR1 and CDR2 from the germline V gene are DFQATT and SNEGSKA (reference sequence). Trimming took 0 bases from V and 8 from J, leaving 14 bases between them. This CDR3 has 15 amino acids.

The gene calls are TRBV19 and TRBJ2-2; no clear D. From germline, CDR1 is LNHDA and CDR2 SQIVND (reference sequence). The CDR3 extends over 15 amino acids. V was shortened by 1 base and J by 4 bases, with 10 bases between the two germline ends. Written as DNA, the CDR3 is TGTGCCAGTAGTATAGGTAACAGAGCCACCGGGGAGCTGTTTTTT. Residues: CASSIGNRATGELFF.

The table lists this clonotype with many counts. The rearrangement links TRBV7-3 to TRBJ2-2; D is ambiguous. CDR1 and CDR2 from the germline V gene are SGHTA and FQGTGA. V lost 2 bases and J lost 6, with 13 bases in between. The CDR3 runs 15 residues. CDR3 DNA sequence: TGTGCCAGCAGCTTAGGGGTCTCCGGGTCCGGGGAGCTGTTTTTT. It encodes CASSLGVSGSGELFF.

V usage is TRBV7-9 and J usage is TRBJ1-4; 9 positions match TRBD1. J lost 6 bases, V lost 5 bases, and 7 bases had no gene match. The CDR3 runs to 15 residues. Germline CDR1 SEHNR, CDR2 FQNEAQ (reference sequence). Here the CDR3 DNA reads TGTGCCAGCAGCCCAGGACAGGGGAATTATGAAAAACTGTTTTTT. It is translated as CASSPGQGNYEKLFF.

The table lists this clonotype with many counts. J is TRBJ2-5 and V is TRBV5-1, with no clear D. This CDR3 contains 12 residues. V lost 4 bases and J 4 bases, leaving 8 bases between the germline ends. Germline V CDR1 and CDR2: SGHRS, YFSETQ. The CDR3: CASSVYRETQYF. The CDR3 nucleotides are TGCGCCAGCAGCGTTTACAGAGAGACCCAGTACTTC.

The chain is built from TRBV7-2 and TRBJ2-2; 8 bases fit TRBD2. V gave up 5 bases and J gave up 6 bases; unmatched junction bases: 5. CDR3 length: 14 amino acids. Germline V gene data show CDR1 as SGHTA and CDR2 as FQGNSA. The CDR3 nucleotides are TGTGCCAGCAGCCCGGGACTAGGGGCCGGGGAGCTGTTTTTT. The encoded protein is CASSPGLGAGELFF.

This clonotype was counted at least ten times. The gene calls are TRBV7-9 and TRBJ2-1, with a possible D match to TRBD2 (7 bases). Deletions cut 6 bases from V and 5 bases from J, with 20 bases between. This CDR3 has 16 amino acids. Germline V gene data show CDR1 as SEHNR and CDR2 as FQNEAQ (reference sequence). CDR3 amino acids: CASSLGVGGRDNEQFF. As DNA, the CDR3 is TGTGCCAGCAGTCTAGGTGTAGGGGGGAGGGACAATGAGCAGTTCTTC.

This clonotype was detected many times. This chain uses TRBV3-1 with TRBJ2-3; D ambiguous. With 4 bases removed from V and 6 bases from J, the gap between germline ends came to 14 bases. This CDR3 has 14 residues. In germline, CDR1 is LGHDT, CDR2 YNNKEL (reference sequence). The chain's CDR3 is CASSRAHQADTQYF. CDR3 nucleotides: TGTGCCAGCAGCCGTGCTCACCAGGCGGATACGCAGTATTTT.

This clonotype was recorded many times. The chain joins TRBV20-1 to TRBJ2-3; 14 nucleotides line up with TRBD2. Looked up from germline, CDR1 is DFQATT and CDR2 is SNEGSKA (reference sequence). The ends lost 5 bases at V and 0 bases at J; junction bases unmatched: 7. The CDR3 extends over 17 amino acids. The CDR3 protein is CSAGGTSGGRSTDTQYF. CDR3 in DNA: TGCAGTGCTGGCGGGACTAGCGGGGGCCGTAGCACAGATACGCAGTATTTT.